This T cell receptor (beta chain) comes out of a study of shared clonotypes between healthy human individuals. Clones were read by immunoSEQ multiplex PCR, and TCRdb kept only the in-frame ones, dropping some. The sample records about 1 million clones, 60% to 80% being singletons. The source material was memory CD4+ T cells sorted from blood. As for subset: CD45RA-negative fraction. The receptor comes from a man younger than 35 in good health.

CDR3 nucleotide sequence: TGCGCCAGCAGCCTACGGGACCGACCCACCGGGGAGCTGTTTTTT. Its protein is CASSLRDRPTGELFF. The chain carries TRBV5-1 and TRBJ2-2; perhaps D is TRBD1 or TRBD2 (5 bases each). Germline CDR1 is SGHRS and CDR2 is YFSETQ. V dropped 4 bases and J dropped 4 bases, with 14 bases sitting between them. This CDR3 comprises 15 residues. Combining the CDR3 with reference TRBV5-1 and TRBJ2-2 gives the whole variable domain KAGVTQTPRYLIKTRGQQVTLSCSPISGHRSVSWYQQTPGQGLQFLFEYFSETQRNKGNFPGRFSGRQFSNSRSEMNVSTLELGDSALYLCASSLRDRPTGELFFGEGSRLTVL.